The clone carrying this T cell receptor (beta chain) was detected once. Authors' methods: Estimation of nucleated cell counts relied on the amplification of reference gene primers. The repertoire was sequenced with immunoSEQ multiplex PCR; TCRdb's copy has only in-frame clones and lacks some. The V and J calls and clone size are taken from that table; D and trimming were inferred from the DNA. The sample carries hundreds of thousands of clones, roughly 86% recorded once. The CDR3 extends over 13 amino acids. Germline V gene sequence: CDR1 LGHNT, CDR2 FRNRAP. V gave up 5 bases and J gave up 2 bases; unmatched junction bases: 2. This sample is part of a study of blood T cell repertoires in COVID-19. The wider study: The analysed material was cDNA or gDNA that came from T cells, B-cell-depleted T cells, or PBMCs.

Participants spanned ages about 18 to 95 years and resided in 24 US areas. Clinical histories supplied by participants themselves formed the basis of cohort assignment. The clonotype originates from a woman in her forties with acute COVID-19. The material sequenced was PBMCs or T cells enriched from blood (not recorded which). The gene calls are TRBV12-5 and TRBJ2-5; 7 positions agree with TRBD2. This CDR3 reads CASGPSGQETQYF. CDR3 sequence (DNA): TGTGCTAGTGGTCCTAGCGGTCAAGAGACCCAGTACTTC. The complete variable domain, with remaining parts taken from reference TRBV12-5 and TRBJ2-5, reads DARVTQTPRHKVTEMGQEVTMRCQPILGHNTVFWYRQTMMQGLELLAYFRNRAPLDDSGMPKDRFSAEMPDATLATLKIQPSEPRDSAVYFCASGPSGQETQYFGPGTRLLVL.